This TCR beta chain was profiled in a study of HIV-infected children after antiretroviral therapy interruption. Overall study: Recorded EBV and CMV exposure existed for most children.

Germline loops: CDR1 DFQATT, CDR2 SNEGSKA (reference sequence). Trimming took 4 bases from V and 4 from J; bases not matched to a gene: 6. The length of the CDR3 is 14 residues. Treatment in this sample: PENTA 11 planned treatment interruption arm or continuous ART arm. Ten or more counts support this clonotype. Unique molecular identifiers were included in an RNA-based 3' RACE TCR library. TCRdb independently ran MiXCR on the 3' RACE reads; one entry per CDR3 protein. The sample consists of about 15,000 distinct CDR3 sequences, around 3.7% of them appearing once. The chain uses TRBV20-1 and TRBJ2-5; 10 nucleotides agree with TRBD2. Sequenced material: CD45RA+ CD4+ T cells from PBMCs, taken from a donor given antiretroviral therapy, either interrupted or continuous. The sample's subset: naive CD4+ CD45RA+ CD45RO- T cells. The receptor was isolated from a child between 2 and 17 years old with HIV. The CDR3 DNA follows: TGCAGTGCTACCCTAGCGGGAGTTCGAGAGACCCAGTACTTC. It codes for CSATLAGVRETQYF.